This entry features one T cell receptor beta chain sequence. There are many counts of this clonotype. The antigen it binds to is not known. No much larger clone is present one base from it, and per-base qualities are unavailable. The sample comes from a study of glioma-infiltrating T cells (TCRdb year 2016). Background on the whole study: Sequencing of TCR alpha- and beta-chain repertoires was performed on glioma tissue, on non-neoplastic brain tissue, and on matched peripheral blood mononuclear cells. To gauge divergence between tissue and blood T-cell populations, every tissue-infiltrating repertoire was compared against the peripheral blood repertoire from the same patient. The paired cohort comprised three low-grade glioma patients, under 10 primary glioblastoma patients and three non-glioma patients contributing non-neoplastic brain tissue.

TCR alpha and beta CDR3 regions were amplified with the iRepertoire nested amplicon-rescue multiplex PCR (arm-PCR) platform from RNA. One-step reverse transcription and amplification used about 90-450 ng of tissue mRNA or PBMC total RNA as input. Following bead purification, Illumina adapters were added through a secondary multiplex PCR, and the libraries were then gel-purified between 200 and 400 bp. Demultiplexing relied on internal 6-nucleotide barcodes carried by the libraries. Sequencing of libraries was performed on an Illumina MiSeq with 2x220 or 2x250 nucleotide paired-end reads. The authors' analysis ran thus. Paired reads were merged using FLASH 1.2.11 and were aligned to the GRCh37 human genome using BWA-MEM, after which TRA and TRB reads were extracted. For V and J assignment, an IMGT-derived reference of cassette sequences and CDR3 motifs that included pseudogenes was used. Reads were translated in three frames, and productive CDR3s were defined by a C…FGXG motif without stop codons. Unique combinations of V-J cassette pair and CDR3 amino acid sequence were defined as clonotypes. Reads were filtered by Hamming distance, with the threshold set by the sequence error rate of each sample in mapped regions. TCRdb reprocessed the public reads (quality trimming at Q25 with fastp, clone calling with MiXCR) and kept in-frame beta chains. Each record represents a unique CDR3 protein, reported with the most common genes and DNA among its rows. These V and J calls are TCRdb output, not the study's own analysis. Recorded for this sample are roughly 200,000 distinct CDR3 sequences; more than 30% of them occurred a single time. The ten largest make up 20% of the sample.

Study-wide findings and limitations: In non-neoplastic patients, VJ-independent divergence between tissue and blood fell below expectation, whereas in all gliomas, and especially in low-grade gliomas, the divergence rose above expectation. Very few CDR3 sequences were shared between tissue and blood, attributed to high CDR3 diversity and limited sampling. Small numbers underpinned the group comparisons: several glioblastoma patients, three low-grade glioma patients and three non-neoplastic patients.

The clonotype comes from a human donor with low-grade glioma or glioblastoma, undergoing nonglioma brain surgery, or in good health (not recorded which). The sequencing sample was made of glioma tissue, nonneoplastic brain tissue, or PBMCs (not recorded which).

The CDR3 sequence is CASSYTIGTGYEQYF. Here is the DNA: TGTGCCAGCAGTTACACCATTGGGACAGGCTACGAGCAGTACTTC. The chain joins TRBV6-2 or TRBV6-3 to TRBJ2-7; TRBD1 fits 8 bases in the junction. Germline trimming: 2 bases from V, 3 bases from J; junction bases outside gene matches: 6. The CDR3 contains 15 residues, cysteine and phenylalanine counted. The read is trimmed to its CDR3 DNA, 45 bases read in frame from base 1. CDR1 is given as MNHEY and CDR2 as SVGEGT, both from the germline V gene.